There are a few counts of the clone carrying this TCR beta chain. Its antigen is still unknown. The data derive from a study of cytomegalovirus exposure and HLA in healthy donors. Broader study findings: Reports described diagnosis of cytomegalovirus status by the classifier as highly specific and sensitive. HLA-A and HLA-B allele assignments for most subjects were reportedly predicted accurately using TCR beta sequences.

The study ran its PCR with 60 Vbeta and 13 Jbeta primers. Sequencing used immunoSEQ multiplex PCR; TCRdb keeps in-frame clones, though not all of them. The sample shows about 90,000 clones, around 70% of them seen only once. Deletions cut 0 bases from V and 4 bases from J, with 15 bases between. The germline V gene encodes CDR1 GTSNPN and CDR2 SVGIG (reference sequence). The CDR3 is 15 residues long. The material sequenced was PBMCs. The gene calls are TRBV30 and TRBJ1-1, with D perhaps matching TRBD1 (5 bases). This sequence was found in a woman in her fifties or sixties in good health and CMV-seropositive. The CDR3 loop reads CAWSVMFGGSTEAFF. Written as DNA, the CDR3 is TGTGCCTGGAGTGTTATGTTTGGGGGGAGCACTGAAGCTTTCTTT. The full variable domain, with the rest looked up from reference TRBV30 and TRBJ1-1, is SQTIHQWPATLVQPVGSPLSLECTVEGTSNPNLYWYRQAAGRGLQLLFYSVGIGQISSEVPQNLSASRPQDRQFILSSKKLLLSDSGFYLCAWSVMFGGSTEAFFGQGTRLTVV.